This entry lists 19 T cell receptor beta chains sequenced from one sample in a study of prognosis after radiotherapy for stage I lung cancer. Genomic DNA was subjected to two-round multiplex PCR for amplification of TCR beta CDR3. Primers (each specific to one TRBV or TRBJ gene) were used in first-round PCR. TCRdb used MiXCR to reprocess the multiplex PCR reads, holding one entry per CDR3 protein. The table lists under 15,000 distinct CDR3 sequences, roughly 52% of them singletons. The specimen comprised PBMCs, sampled before or after stereotactic body radiation therapy (not recorded which). These receptors originate from a donor aged 50 or older with non-small cell lung cancer.

CDR3 protein: CASSSLPGLAGSSYNEQFF. The DNA for the CDR3 is TGTGCCAGCAGCTCTCTCCCGGGACTAGCGGGAAGCTCCTACAATGAGCAGTTCTTC. This chain uses TRBV7-9 with TRBJ2-1; TRBD2 agrees at 13 bases. J was trimmed by 0 bases and V by 4 bases; bases with no gene match: 9. Germline lookup yields CDR1 SEHNR and CDR2 FQNEAQ (reference sequence). This CDR3 spans 19 amino acids.

This clonotype counts as medium-sized (0.01 to 0.1%). V and J are TRBV6-4 and TRBJ2-7; 8 bases match TRBD2. V was pared by 8 bases and J by 5 bases, with 14 bases of the junction left unmatched. Germline V gene sequence: CDR1 MRHNA, CDR2 SNTAGT. CDR3 size: 15 residues. Written as DNA, the CDR3 is TGTGCCAGCGGTGGACTAGCCAACAATCGGGACGAGCAGTACTTC. As protein: CASGGLANNRDEQYF.

In this sample, this clonotype turned up many times. J is TRBJ2-5 and V is TRBV4-1, with D perhaps TRBD1 (5 bases). V lost 5 bases and J lost 5, with 12 bases in between. The CDR3 length is 13 residues. Germline CDR1 reads MGHRA; CDR2 reads YSYEKL. Here the CDR3 reads CASSSRVAETQYF. CDR3 nucleotides: TGCGCCAGCAGCTCCAGGGTGGCGGAGACCCAGTACTTC.

As regards this clonotype: A far larger clone is a single base away, which makes a read error likely. The V and J genes are TRBV6-8 and TRBJ1-6; D is undetermined. The germline CDR1 and CDR2 sequences are MNHGY and SAAAGT. This CDR3 has 15 amino acids. V shed 6 bases and J shed 7 bases, with 16 bases lying between them. CDR3 sequence: CASSLRERANSPLHF. The CDR3 region has the DNA TGTGCCAGCAGCCTAAGGGAAAGGGCCAATTCACCCCTCCACTTT.

A remark on this clonotype: Since a far larger clone is one base different, this is likely a read error. V is TRBV7-2 and J is TRBJ2-2; D is undetermined. CDR3 size: 14 residues. The germline V gene has CDR1 SGHTA and CDR2 FQGNSA. Deletions cut 5 bases from V and 7 bases from J, with 14 bases between. The DNA of the CDR3 is TGTGCCAGCAGCGCTCTCAATGGCATCGGGGAGCTGTTTTTT. Its translation: CASSALNGIGELFF.

V and J are TRBV19 and TRBJ2-7; 8 nucleotides align to TRBD1. The germline CDR1 and CDR2 sequences are LNHDA and SQIVND (reference sequence). There are 15 residues in the CDR3. V lost 5 bases to trimming and J lost 3 bases; unmatched junction nucleotides: 9. Here the CDR3 reads CASSVAGGAGYEQYF. CDR3 in DNA: TGTGCCAGTAGTGTCGCAGGGGGCGCGGGCTACGAGCAGTACTTC.

The chain carries TRBV7-3 and TRBJ2-3; D unresolved. Germline assignment: CDR1 SGHTA and CDR2 FQGTGA. The V end lost 5 bases, the J end lost 4 bases, and 7 bases lay between the germline ends. The CDR3 runs to 12 residues. The DNA of the CDR3 is TGTGCCAGCAGCAGTTCGTCAGATACGCAGTATTTT. Its protein is CASSSSSDTQYF. Looking up the rest from reference TRBV7-3 and TRBJ2-3 gives the full variable domain: GAGVSQTPSNKVTEKGKYVELRCDPISGHTALYWYRQSLGQGPEFLIYFQGTGAADDSGLPNDRFFAVRPEGSVSTLKIQRTERGDSAVYLCASSSSSDTQYFGPGTRLTVL.

The J gene is TRBJ2-1, the V gene TRBV27; D perhaps matches TRBD2 (6 bases). The germline V and J ends were trimmed by 8 bases and 6 bases, with 17 bases remaining between them. CDR1 is MNHEY, CDR2 SMNVEV, per germline (reference sequence). The CDR3 has 14 residues. The DNA for the CDR3 is TGTGCCAGCGCCACGGGACTTCTGTTCAATGAGCAGTTCTTC. Its translation is CASATGLLFNEQFF.

The gene calls are TRBV5-1 and TRBJ2-2; D gene ambiguous. V lost 4 bases, J lost 6 bases, and 16 bases lay in between. This CDR3 spans 15 amino acids. CDR1 and CDR2 from the germline V gene are SGHRS and YFSETQ. DNA for the CDR3: TGCGCCAGCAGCCCTACTGAGGTCTTTTCCGGGGAGCTGTTTTTT. Translation gives CASSPTEVFSGELFF.

This clonotype was counted a single time. One end of the junction varies from germline; a read error may be responsible. The chain uses TRBV28 and TRBJ2-7; a possible D gene is TRBD2 (5 bases). This CDR3 spans 12 amino acids. Germline V lookup: CDR1 MDHEN, CDR2 SYDVKM. The CDR3 bases are TGTGCCATCGGGATAGGGCGTCTCGAGCATTACTTC. This sequence encodes CAIGIGRLEHYF.

The chain carries TRBV2 and TRBJ1-1; D gene unclear. The length of the CDR3 is 17 residues. The V gene lost 0 bases and the J gene lost 5 bases, with 19 bases spanning the gap. Germline-derived CDR1 and CDR2 are SNHLY and FYNNEI. CDR3 sequence reads: CASSEALPQRQGTEAFF. As DNA, the CDR3 is TGTGCCAGCAGTGAAGCGTTGCCGCAGCGACAAGGAACTGAAGCTTTCTTT.

This clonotype showed up many times. A much bigger clone sits one base away, suggesting this may be a read error. This chain links TRBV28 with TRBJ1-2; the match to TRBD1 covers 10 bases. CDR3 size: 18 residues. V lost 6 bases, J lost 5 bases, and 18 bases stayed unmatched. Germline assignment: CDR1 MDHEN and CDR2 SYDVKM. Written as DNA, the CDR3 is TGTGCCAGCAGAGCTTACCCTCCCCGGGACAGGGGTCCATATGGCTACACCTTC. This codes for CASRAYPPRDRGPYGYTF.

This clonotype has a count of ten or more. The CDR3 loop is CASSTGKRGNQPQHF. The CDR3 DNA reads as TGTGCCAGTAGTACAGGGAAGCGCGGCAATCAGCCCCAGCATTTT. The V call is TRBV19, the J call TRBJ1-5, with a tentative D call TRBD1 (5 bases). The length of the CDR3 is 15 residues. The germline V gene has CDR1 LNHDA and CDR2 SQIVND (reference sequence). Trimming removed 4 bases at V and 2 bases at J, with 12 bases between.

Relative to its sample, this clonotype is medium-sized. The chain combines TRBV19 with TRBJ2-7; 12 bases align to TRBD2. The CDR3 consists of 16 residues. V shed 3 bases and J 1 base; nucleotides not matched to a gene: 4. Germline V gene sequence: CDR1 LNHDA, CDR2 SQIVND (reference sequence). The chain's CDR3 is CASSMGTSGSSYEQYF. The CDR3 nucleotides are TGTGCCAGTAGTATGGGGACTAGCGGGTCTTCCTACGAGCAGTACTTC. The full variable domain, rest sourced from reference TRBV19 and TRBJ2-7, is DGGITQSPKYLFRKEGQNVTLSCEQNLNHDAMYWYRQDPGQGLRLIYYSQIVNDFQKGDIAEGYSVSREKKESFPLTVTSAQKNPTAFYLCASSMGTSGSSYEQYFGPGTRLTVT.

This chain connects TRBV20-1 to TRBJ2-3; either TRBD1 or TRBD2 may fit D (6 bases each). CDR1 and CDR2 (germline): DFQATT, SNEGSKA (reference sequence). The CDR3 is 20 residues long. The CDR3 loop reads CSAEGVEGGWDGASTDTQYF. The CDR3 DNA reads TGCAGCGCTGAGGGTGTAGAGGGGGGATGGGACGGAGCTAGCACAGATACGCAGTATTTT.

The chain couples TRBV15 to TRBJ2-7; D is unclear. V shed 0 bases and J shed 6 bases, with 12 bases lying between them. CDR1 and CDR2 from the germline V gene are LNHNV and YYDKDF (reference sequence). The CDR3 is 14 residues long. The CDR3: CATSRDLARREQYF. DNA for the CDR3: TGTGCCACCAGCAGAGATCTGGCGAGACGCGAGCAGTACTTC.

This clonotype was seen a few times. At one of its ends the junction is not consistent with the germline gene, which may arise from a read error. J is TRBJ2-6 and V is TRBV28, with D possibly matching TRBD1 (5 bases). The germline V gene encodes CDR1 MDHEN and CDR2 SYDVKM. The CDR3 runs to 17 residues. The CDR3 DNA reads as TGTGCCAGCAGTTTAGATCTTTACGCGAGTGGGGCCAACGTCCCGACTTTC. It codes for CASSLDLYASGANVPTF.

This clonotype occurred a few times. The CDR3 protein is CASSPCKFSVYVAGNTIYF. The CDR3 DNA reads TGTGCCAGCAGCCCATGCAAGTTTAGTGTTTACGTTGCTGGAAACACCATATATTTT. The gene calls are TRBV7-3 and TRBJ1-3; no firm D call. Germline V gives CDR1 SGHTA, CDR2 FQGTGA. The V end lost 5 bases, the J end lost 2 bases, and 25 bases lay between the germline ends. The CDR3 runs 19 residues. Full variable domain (missing parts from reference TRBV7-3 and TRBJ1-3): GAGVSQTPSNKVTEKGKYVELRCDPISGHTALYWYRQSLGQGPEFLIYFQGTGAADDSGLPNDRFFAVRPEGSVSTLKIQRTERGDSAVYLCASSPCKFSVYVAGNTIYFGEGSWLTVV.

This clonotype was observed many times. The V gene is TRBV5-6, the J gene TRBJ1-2, with 8 nucleotides matching TRBD1. The V segment lost 6 bases and the J segment 3 bases; nucleotides outside the gene matches: 7. Germline loops: CDR1 SGHDT, CDR2 YYEEEE. CDR3 length equals 14 residues. DNA for the CDR3: TGTGCCAGCAAACCGGACAGGGTGTACTATGGCTACACCTTC. Protein: CASKPDRVYYGYTF.